This T cell receptor beta chain is from a study of blood T cell repertoires in COVID-19. Here immunoSEQ multiplex PCR was the method, and the copy in TCRdb shows in-frame clones only, minus some. The profile covers about 200,000 clones, with roughly nine tenths appearing a single time and about 8.8% taken by the ten largest. V was cut by 0 bases and J by 7 bases, with 16 bases left in between. CDR1 and CDR2 from the germline V gene are SGHRS and YFSETQ. The length of the CDR3 is 15 residues. Living in under 30 US areas, the participants were between roughly 18 and 90 years of age. What the recovered Cohort 3 donors had was two negative PCRs, clearance, or symptom resolution.

The receptor was derived from a woman younger than 30 who had recovered from COVID-19. Sequenced: PBMCs or T cells enriched from blood (not recorded which). The chain employs TRBV5-1 and TRBJ1-2; perhaps TRBD1 as D (5 bases). This chain's CDR3 is CASSLEEEAGSGYTF. The CDR3 nucleotides read TGCGCCAGCAGCTTGGAAGAAGAGGCAGGGTCTGGCTACACCTTC. The full variable domain, its missing parts supplied by reference TRBV5-1 and TRBJ1-2, is KAGVTQTPRYLIKTRGQQVTLSCSPISGHRSVSWYQQTPGQGLQFLFEYFSETQRNKGNFPGRFSGRQFSNSRSEMNVSTLELGDSALYLCASSLEEEAGSGYTFGSGTRLTVV.